Following are 18 T cell receptor beta chains from one sample sequenced in a study of cytomegalovirus exposure and HLA in healthy donors (dated by TCRdb to 2016 to 2017). The method was the immunoSEQ multiplex PCR assay. The multiplex PCR relied on a mix of 60 forward primers for TCR Vbeta segments and 13 reverse primers for TCR Jbeta segments. Held by TCRdb, this immuneACCESS table contains in-frame sequences only and omits some clones. Under half of the omission traces to an unresolved V gene where checked; the cause of the rest is unknown. This sample lists about 130,000 clones; more than 70% were detected once. Of the sample, 2% to 2.5% is held by the ten largest clones. Sequences were obtained from PBMCs. The receptor source for this set is a man younger than 45 in good health and CMV-seronegative.

This clone was counted between two and nine times. This rearrangement joins TRBV10-2 to TRBJ2-5; 7 positions agree with TRBD2. The J segment lost 4 bases and the V segment lost 4 bases, leaving 9 bases of the junction unmatched. Germline loops: CDR1 WSHSY, CDR2 SAAADI. The CDR3 extends over 15 amino acids. The CDR3 region has the DNA TGCGCCAGCAGTGGTACCGGCGGGAGTAGAGAGACCCAGTACTTC. As protein: CASSGTGGSRETQYF.

The chain couples TRBV5-1 to TRBJ2-7; 10 bases match TRBD2. J gave up 5 bases and V 3 bases, and 11 bases lay outside the gene matches. This CDR3 is 16 amino acids long. Germline CDR1 reads SGHRS; CDR2 reads YFSETQ. Here the CDR3 reads CASSWGASGRRNEQYF. The DNA of the CDR3 is TGCGCCAGCAGCTGGGGGGCTAGCGGGAGAAGAAACGAGCAGTACTTC. The variable domain in full, completed from reference TRBV5-1 and TRBJ2-7, reads KAGVTQTPRYLIKTRGQQVTLSCSPISGHRSVSWYQQTPGQGLQFLFEYFSETQRNKGNFPGRFSGRQFSNSRSEMNVSTLELGDSALYLCASSWGASGRRNEQYFGPGTRLTVT.

The chain is built from TRBV9 and TRBJ2-1; 10 nucleotides align to TRBD2. The CDR3 extends over 15 amino acids. Germline V gives CDR1 SGDLS, CDR2 YYNGEE. Trimming at V came to 3 bases and at J to 2 bases, leaving 2 bases not matched to a gene. The CDR3, as DNA: TGTGCCAGCAGCGGGACTAGCGGCCCCTACAATGAGCAGTTCTTC. It specifies CASSGTSGPYNEQFF.

The J gene is TRBJ2-1, the V gene TRBV4-1; perhaps TRBD1 as D (7 bases). V lost 0 bases and J lost 7, with 16 bases in between. The CDR3 is 16 residues long. Germline lookup yields CDR1 MGHRA and CDR2 YSYEKL. CDR3 amino acids: CASSQDGGGARNEQFF. The CDR3 nucleotides read TGCGCCAGCAGCCAAGATGGAGGGGGCGCGAGGAATGAGCAGTTCTTC.

The rearrangement joins TRBV30 to TRBJ1-3; 7 nucleotides match TRBD1. With V trimmed by 4 bases and J by 0 bases, 6 bases remained unmatched. Germline V gives CDR1 GTSNPN, CDR2 SVGIG (reference sequence). The CDR3 totals 15 residues. CDR3 sequence reads: CAWNAGTASGNTIYF. CDR3 nucleotide sequence: TGTGCCTGGAACGCTGGGACAGCCTCTGGAAACACCATATATTTT. The whole variable domain, remainder taken from reference TRBV30 and TRBJ1-3, is SQTIHQWPATLVQPVGSPLSLECTVEGTSNPNLYWYRQAAGRGLQLLFYSVGIGQISSEVPQNLSASRPQDRQFILSSKKLLLSDSGFYLCAWNAGTASGNTIYFGEGSWLTVV.

With regard to this clone: The junction differs from germline at one of its ends, possibly a read error. The V and J genes are TRBV10-2 and TRBJ1-2; no clear D gene. The CDR3 runs 11 residues. The germline V gene encodes CDR1 WSHSY and CDR2 SAAADI. The CDR3 region has the DNA TGCGCCAGCAGTGAGGACGGTAAGGACTTCTTC. Its translation: CASSEDGKDFF.

V usage is TRBV28 and J usage is TRBJ1-2; D unresolved. Looked up from germline, CDR1 is MDHEN and CDR2 is SYDVKM. The CDR3 has 16 residues. Between the trimmed V and J ends, which lost 2 bases and 1 base, there was a span of 14 bases. CDR3 nucleotides: TGTGCCAGCAGTTTAATCGGGAGTAGGTTTAACTATGGCTACACCTTC. This sequence encodes CASSLIGSRFNYGYTF.

A few counts support this clone. The J gene is TRBJ1-2, the V gene TRBV30; 9 positions agree with TRBD1. Trimming removed 3 bases from V and 7 bases from J; junction bases left unmatched: 9. CDR3 length: 14 amino acids. Germline values: CDR1 GTSNPN, CDR2 SVGIG (reference sequence). The chain's CDR3 is CAWSLVQGAGGYTF. DNA of the CDR3: TGTGCCTGGAGCTTAGTACAGGGGGCGGGTGGCTACACCTTC.

The V gene is TRBV6-5, the J gene TRBJ2-2; 9 bases fit TRBD1. V was clipped by 4 bases and J by 3 bases; unmatched bases: 3. The CDR3 has 15 amino acids. Germline V gives CDR1 MNHEY, CDR2 SVGAGI. The CDR3 loop is CASSSGQGYTGELFF. The CDR3 DNA reads TGTGCCAGCAGTTCAGGACAGGGGTACACCGGGGAGCTGTTTTTT.

The gene calls are TRBV7-9 and TRBJ2-1, with 11 bases lining up with TRBD2. Germline V gives CDR1 SEHNR, CDR2 FQNEAQ (reference sequence). CDR3 length equals 15 residues. J lost 6 bases, V lost 3 bases, and 4 bases had no gene match. The CDR3: CASSFSGRASNEQFF. The CDR3 nucleotides are TGTGCCAGCAGCTTTAGCGGGAGGGCCAGCAATGAGCAGTTCTTC.

This clone was picked up a small number of times. The chain is built from TRBV6-6 and TRBJ1-2; D is possibly TRBD1 (5 bases). Deletions cut 6 bases from V and 1 base from J, with 12 bases between. Germline CDR1 MNHNY, CDR2 SVGAGI (reference sequence). The CDR3 spans 14 residues. CDR3 sequence: CASSPGRDNYGYTF. CDR3 coding DNA: TGTGCCAGCAGCCCCGGCAGGGATAACTATGGCTACACCTTC.

The chain carries TRBV6-5 and TRBJ2-4; 11 bases map to TRBD2. V dropped 6 bases and J dropped 6; count of bases not matched to a gene: 7. Per the germline V gene, CDR1 is MNHEY and CDR2 is SVGAGI. CDR3 length equals 15 residues. Written as DNA, the CDR3 is TGTGCCAGCAGACCGACTAGCGGGACTCCAAACATTCAGTACTTC. Translation gives CASRPTSGTPNIQYF.

V gene TRBV11-2 combines with J gene TRBJ2-5; a possible D gene is TRBD2 (6 bases). The germline CDR1 and CDR2 sequences are SGHAT and FQNNGV. The CDR3 loop spans 13 amino acids. V was cut by 6 bases and J by 3 bases, with 11 bases left in between. CDR3: CASSRGLKETQYF. In DNA, the CDR3 is TGTGCCAGCAGTCGGGGACTCAAAGAGACCCAGTACTTC. The variable domain in full, with the rest retrieved from reference TRBV11-2 and TRBJ2-5, is EAGVAQSPRYKIIEKRQSVAFWCNPISGHATLYWYQQILGQGPKLLIQFQNNGVVDDSQLPKDRFSAERLKGVDSTLKIQPAKLEDSAVYLCASSRGLKETQYFGPGTRLLVL.

The CDR3 DNA is TGCGCCAGCAGCTTGGCCTTAACAGGGCGCTCCTACGAGCAGTACTTC. Its protein is CASSLALTGRSYEQYF. V is TRBV5-1 and J is TRBJ2-7, with TRBD1 as a possible D gene (6 bases). The CDR3 is 16 residues long. Trimming cost V 0 bases and J 0 bases, with 13 bases left between them. From germline, CDR1 is SGHRS and CDR2 YFSETQ. The full variable domain, in which reference TRBV5-1 and TRBJ2-7 provide the parts outside the CDR3, is KAGVTQTPRYLIKTRGQQVTLSCSPISGHRSVSWYQQTPGQGLQFLFEYFSETQRNKGNFPGRFSGRQFSNSRSEMNVSTLELGDSALYLCASSLALTGRSYEQYFGPGTRLTVT.

The chain employs TRBV7-8 and TRBJ2-1; tentatively, D is TRBD2 (5 bases). Germline V gene data show CDR1 as SGHVS and CDR2 as FQNEAQ. CDR3 length equals 18 residues. V lost 1 base to trimming and J lost 6 bases, with 22 bases between them. Here the CDR3 DNA reads TGTGCCAGCAGCTTAGAGGCCGATCCAGAGGGCAGATTCAATGAGCAGTTCTTC. This gives the protein CASSLEADPEGRFNEQFF.

This chain connects TRBV28 to TRBJ2-7; tentative D call: TRBD1 (6 bases). V was trimmed by 5 bases and J by 3 bases, leaving 17 bases between them. CDR3 length: 15 residues. Germline lookup yields CDR1 MDHEN and CDR2 SYDVKM. CDR3 sequence reads: CASSPSTGLLYEQYF. CDR3 sequence (DNA): TGTGCCAGCAGTCCGTCGACAGGTCTTCTCTACGAGCAGTACTTC.

The J gene is TRBJ2-2, the V gene TRBV28, with D hard to call. This CDR3 contains 13 residues. Germline loops: CDR1 MDHEN, CDR2 SYDVKM. Trimming stripped 6 bases from V and 7 bases from J, with 12 bases between. In DNA, the CDR3 is TGTGCCAGCAGCTCTTCTAGTGTCGGGGAGCTGTTTTTT. Translation gives CASSSSSVGELFF.

This clone was recorded a few times. In DNA form, the CDR3 reads TGTGCCAGCAGCAAAGGAGGGTTCTCCTCCTACGAGCAGTACTTC. Encoded protein: CASSKGGFSSYEQYF. The rearrangement uses TRBV21-1 and TRBJ2-7; TRBD2, the D gene given by the table, was not confirmed from the DNA. TRBV21-1 is described as a pseudogene. The CDR3 totals 15 residues.